This entry is about one TCR beta chain. In germline, CDR1 is SGHRS, CDR2 YFSETQ. There are 16 residues in the CDR3. The V end was cut by 0 bases, the J end by 7 bases, with 14 bases between. The data were taken from a study of shared clonotypes between healthy human individuals. Clones were sequenced by immunoSEQ multiplex PCR, and TCRdb holds only the in-frame ones, with some missing. This sample has more than 2,000,000 clones, with around 90% found just once. V and J are TRBV5-1 and TRBJ1-6; TRBD1 is a possible D gene (6 bases). Sequencing was done on a sample of naive CD4+ T cells sorted from blood. The subset was: CD45RA+ positively selected. The source of this sequence is a young man in good health. The CDR3 DNA reads TGCGCCAGCAGCTTGGAGGGGGGGCCGGGGAATTCACCCCTCCACTTT. Translating gives CASSLEGGPGNSPLHF.